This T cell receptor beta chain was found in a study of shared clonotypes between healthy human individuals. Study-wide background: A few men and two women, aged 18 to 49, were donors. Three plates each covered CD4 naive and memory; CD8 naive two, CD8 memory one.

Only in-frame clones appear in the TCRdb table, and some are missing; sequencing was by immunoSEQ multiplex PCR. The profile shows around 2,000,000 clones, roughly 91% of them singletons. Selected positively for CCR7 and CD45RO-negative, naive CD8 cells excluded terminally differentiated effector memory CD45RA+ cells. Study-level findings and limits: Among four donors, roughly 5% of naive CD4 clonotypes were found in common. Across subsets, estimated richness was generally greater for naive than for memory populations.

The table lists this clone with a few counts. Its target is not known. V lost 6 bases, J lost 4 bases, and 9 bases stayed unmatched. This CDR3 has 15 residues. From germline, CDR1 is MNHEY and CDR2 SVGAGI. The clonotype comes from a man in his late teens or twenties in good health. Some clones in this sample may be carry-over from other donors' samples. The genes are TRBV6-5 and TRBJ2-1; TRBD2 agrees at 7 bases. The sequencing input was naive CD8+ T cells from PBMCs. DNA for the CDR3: TGTGCCAGCAGCCCCGTAGTGGGAGGGTACAATGAGCAGTTCTTC. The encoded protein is CASSPVVGGYNEQFF.